These 26 T cell receptor beta chains share one sample of origin, sequenced in a study of T cells in Graves' hyperthyroidism and ophthalmopathy. Regions amplified from RNA transcripts were the TCR beta CDR3 regions. An initial round of RT-PCR targeting the TCR CDR3 relied on the HTBI primer set. TCRdb called the multiplex PCR reads again in MiXCR, with one record for every CDR3 protein. This repertoire shows hundreds of thousands of distinct CDR3 sequences, about two fifths found once; its top ten account for more than 7%. The sample consisted of blood. The receptors stem from a man aged 18 to 30 with Graves' hyperthyroidism.

This clonotype was counted ten times or more. This chain uses TRBV15 with TRBJ2-2; D is perhaps TRBD2 (5 bases). The CDR3 loop spans 14 amino acids. The V end was cut by 1 base, the J end by 6 bases, with 9 bases between. Germline V lookup: CDR1 LNHNV, CDR2 YYDKDF (reference sequence). In DNA, the CDR3 is TGTGCCACCAGCAGAGTTGGGAGTCCCGGGGAGCTGTTTTTT. Protein product: CATSRVGSPGELFF.

This sequence joins TRBV2 and TRBJ1-5; 7 bases match TRBD1. V lost 1 base to trimming and J lost 3 bases; unmatched junction nucleotides: 9. The CDR3 is made up of 17 amino acids. Germline values: CDR1 SNHLY, CDR2 FYNNEI. CDR3 DNA: TGTGCCAGCAGTGAAGGTCACAGGGGAAGTGACAATCAGCCCCAGCATTTT. The encoded protein is CASSEGHRGSDNQPQHF.

Regarding this clonotype: The conserved closing phenylalanine or tryptophan is absent in this CDR3, likely reflecting a read error. The DNA is left out, because the CDR3 cannot be placed on it with certainty; the CDR3 is given as TCRdb lists it. This chain links TRBV12-3 or TRBV12-4 with TRBJ2-2; TRBD1, the table's D call, was not compared with the DNA. Inclusive of both ends, the CDR3 amounts to 14 amino acids. This CDR3 reads CASSLGQGHRGAVL.

This clonotype has at least ten counts. The chain uses TRBV15 and TRBJ2-5; D possibly corresponds to TRBD1 (6 bases). CDR1 and CDR2 (germline): LNHNV, YYDKDF (reference sequence). Trimming took off 8 bases at V and 5 bases at J, with 18 bases between the two ends. This CDR3 is built from 14 residues. Here the CDR3 reads CATEGSGEIETQYF. In DNA, the CDR3 is TGTGCCACCGAGGGTTCAGGGGAGATTGAGACCCAGTACTTC.

On this clonotype: No conserved phenylalanine or tryptophan ends this CDR3, so it is likely a read error. The chain combines TRBV12-3 or TRBV12-4 with TRBJ1-2; 7 nucleotides match TRBD1. The V gene end was trimmed by 5 bases and the J gene end by 7 bases; junction bases not matched to a gene: 10. This CDR3 region has 14 residues. The CDR3 nucleotides read TGTGCCAGCAGTCCCTACGACAGGGACTTTGGCTACACCTCC. Translating gives CASSPYDRDFGYTS.

This clonotype was recorded many times. This chain joins TRBV11-2 and TRBJ1-6; weak D call: TRBD1 (5 bases). Germline V gene lookup returns CDR1 SGHAT and CDR2 FQNNGV. Trimming stripped 4 bases from V and 7 bases from J, with 14 bases between. This CDR3 is built from 15 residues. CDR3 residues: CASSWRGRPNSPLHF. The CDR3 nucleotides read TGTGCCAGCAGCTGGCGGGGCAGGCCGAATTCACCCCTCCACTTT.

The J gene is TRBJ2-7, the V gene TRBV7-2; weak D call: TRBD2 (5 bases). Germline V lookup: CDR1 SGHTA, CDR2 FQGNSA. V lost 5 bases and J lost 8, with 22 bases in between. The CDR3 sequence is 15 residues long. CDR3 protein: CASSVWEGRGYKQYF. DNA of the CDR3: TGTGCCAGCAGCGTCTGGGAAGGTAGAGGGTACAAGCAGTACTTC. Full variable domain (outside the CDR3, taken from reference TRBV7-2 and TRBJ2-7): GAGVSQSPSNKVTEKGKDVELRCDPISGHTALYWYRQSLGQGLEFLIYFQGNSAPDKSGLPSDRFSAERTGGSVSTLTIQRTQQEDSAVYLCASSVWEGRGYKQYFGPGTRLTVT.

The V and J genes are TRBV2 and TRBJ2-1; D is possibly TRBD2 (7 bases). This CDR3 is built from 15 residues. Looked up from germline, CDR1 is SNHLY and CDR2 is FYNNEI. V shed 6 bases and J shed 4 bases, with 16 bases lying between them. Written as DNA, the CDR3 is TGTGCCAGCAGGAACGCCGGGGGGCCGTACAATGAGCAGTTCTTC. It codes for CASRNAGGPYNEQFF. The whole variable domain, remainder taken from reference TRBV2 and TRBJ2-1, is EPEVTQTPSHQVTQMGQEVILRCVPISNHLYFYWYRQILGQKVEFLVSFYNNEISEKSEIFDDQFSVERPDGSNFTLKIRSTKLEDSAMYFCASRNAGGPYNEQFFGPGTRLTVL.

This clonotype was recorded a few times. An end of the junction does not agree with germline; a read error may underlie this. The CDR3 sequence: CASSQDGSGTGTYEQYF. In nucleotides, the CDR3 is TGCGCCAGCAGCCAAGATGGCTCCGGGACAGGAACCTACGAGCAGTACTTC. The rearrangement uses TRBV7-2 and TRBJ2-7; 8 bases map to TRBD1. Per the germline V gene, CDR1 is SGHTA and CDR2 is FQGNSA. There are 17 residues in the CDR3.

The chain couples TRBV9 to TRBJ1-3, with D possibly being TRBD1 (5 bases). With 4 bases removed from V and 0 bases from J, the gap between germline ends came to 8 bases. The length of the CDR3 is 14 residues. Germline V gene sequence: CDR1 SGDLS, CDR2 YYNGEE. The CDR3 spells CASSRDPSGNTIYF. For the CDR3, the DNA is TGTGCCAGCAGCCGGGACCCCTCTGGAAACACCATATATTTT.

This clonotype was seen a few times. This chain links TRBV7-2 with TRBJ2-7; 9 nucleotides agree with TRBD2. Germline CDR1 reads SGHTA; CDR2 reads FQGNSA. V lost 2 bases to trimming and J lost 6 bases; unmatched junction nucleotides: 17. This CDR3 comprises 18 residues. Here the CDR3 DNA reads TGTGCCAGCAGCTTACGGTCGCCGGCGGGAGGGCCATCTAGCGAGCAGTACTTC. Translated: CASSLRSPAGGPSSEQYF.

This clonotype has ten or more counts. The chain couples TRBV29-1 to TRBJ2-5, with unresolved D. The length of the CDR3 is 12 residues. The germline CDR1 and CDR2 sequences are SQVTM and ANQGSEA. Trimming cost V 3 bases and J 2 bases, with 7 bases left between them. The CDR3: CSVEWIQETQYF. DNA for the CDR3: TGCAGCGTTGAGTGGATACAAGAGACCCAGTACTTC.

V gene TRBV12-3 or TRBV12-4 combines with J gene TRBJ2-2; 9 bases are a match to TRBD2. The CDR3 length is 17 residues. J was trimmed by 4 bases and V by 6 bases; bases with no gene match: 12. CDR3: CASSPTPTSGTTGELFF. Written as DNA, the CDR3 is TGTGCCAGCAGCCCCACCCCGACTAGCGGTACCACCGGGGAGCTGTTTTTT.

V and J are TRBV6-5 and TRBJ1-1, with D possibly matching TRBD1 (5 bases). The CDR3 is made up of 13 amino acids. Germline V CDR1 and CDR2: MNHEY, SVGAGI. Trimming removed 5 bases at V and 4 bases at J, with 11 bases between. The CDR3 spells CASSRWRGTEAFF. CDR3 coding DNA: TGTGCCAGCAGTCGGTGGAGGGGCACTGAAGCTTTCTTT.

V and J are TRBV7-2 and TRBJ2-5; perhaps TRBD2 as D (7 bases). CDR1 is SGHTA and CDR2 is FQGNSA in the germline V gene. V shed 4 bases and J shed 0 bases, with 15 bases lying between them. This CDR3 has 16 residues. The CDR3 region is CASSSVAGAYQETQYF. The DNA of the CDR3 is TGTGCCAGCAGCTCAGTCGCGGGGGCCTACCAAGAGACCCAGTACTTC.

The rearrangement links TRBV7-9 to TRBJ2-7; 13 bases are a match to TRBD2. Germline V gene data show CDR1 as SEHNR and CDR2 as FQNEAQ (reference sequence). V lost 4 bases to trimming and J lost 4 bases; unmatched junction nucleotides: 7. This CDR3 is built from 16 residues. The CDR3 nucleotides are TGTGCCAGCAGCTACGGACTAGCGGGAGCCCCGTACGAGCAGTACTTC. This gives the protein CASSYGLAGAPYEQYF.

This clonotype was detected only a few times. V and J are TRBV7-6 and TRBJ2-7; 7 nucleotides line up with TRBD2. Losses at the gene ends were 3 bases for V and 0 bases for J; bases not matched to a gene: 5. Germline values: CDR1 SGHVS, CDR2 FNYEAQ. This CDR3 comprises 15 residues. The CDR3 DNA is TGTGCCAGCAGCTTGGGGGGGGAGAGCTCCTACGAGCAGTACTTC. It encodes CASSLGGESSYEQYF.

The V and J genes are TRBV20-1 and TRBJ2-5, with 8 bases aligning to TRBD2. Trimming cost V 3 bases and J 2 bases; bases outside gene matches: 14. The germline CDR1 and CDR2 sequences are DFQATT and SNEGSKA (reference sequence). This CDR3 is built from 17 residues. The CDR3 reads CSASEWSRGAPQETQYF. CDR3 DNA: TGCAGTGCTAGCGAGTGGTCGCGGGGGGCACCACAAGAGACCCAGTACTTC.

The table lists this clonotype with many counts. The chain combines TRBV14 with TRBJ2-5, with a weak D call TRBD2 (5 bases). CDR1 SGHDN and CDR2 FVKESK come from the germline V gene. The V gene lost 3 bases and the J gene lost 6 bases, with 14 bases spanning the gap. There are 14 residues in the CDR3. CDR3 amino acids: CASSHGKGWQTQYF. CDR3 DNA sequence: TGTGCCAGCAGCCACGGGAAGGGATGGCAGACCCAGTACTTC.

V and J are TRBV7-2 and TRBJ2-7; 8 nucleotides agree with TRBD2. J lost 0 bases, V lost 1 base, and 5 bases had no gene match. CDR3 size: 16 residues. Germline V gene sequence: CDR1 SGHTA, CDR2 FQGNSA. The CDR3, as DNA: TGTGCCAGCAGCTTAGGCGGCGGGAGGAGCTCCTACGAGCAGTACTTC. The encoded protein is CASSLGGGRSSYEQYF.

V gene TRBV11-1 combines with J gene TRBJ1-1; D may be TRBD1 (5 bases). Germline CDR1 reads SGHAT; CDR2 reads FQDESV (reference sequence). The ends were cut back, 10 bases at V and 5 bases at J, with 11 bases in the middle. This CDR3 is 11 amino acids long. The CDR3 DNA reads TGTGCCACCCGGGACGGGACTGAAGCTTTCTTT. This translates into CATRDGTEAFF.

The chain combines TRBV25-1 with TRBJ2-7; 7 bases match TRBD1. Germline CDR1 and CDR2: MGHDK and SYGVNS. The CDR3 loop spans 14 amino acids. Trimming removed 6 bases from V and 3 bases from J; junction bases left unmatched: 8. Here the CDR3 DNA reads TGTGCCAGCAGCTTGTGGCAGGGGGTCTACGAGCAGTACTTC. It specifies CASSLWQGVYEQYF.

The chain employs TRBV10-3 and TRBJ1-4; 7 positions agree with TRBD1. Germline trimming cut 2 bases from V and 7 bases from J; bases unmatched to any gene: 10. The germline gives CDR1 ENHRY, CDR2 SYGVKD. The CDR3 runs to 16 residues. This CDR3 is CAISEGDRELSEKLFF. The CDR3 region has the DNA TGTGCCATCAGTGAGGGAGACAGGGAGCTGAGTGAAAAACTGTTTTTT.

The CDR3, as DNA: TGTGCCAGCAGCTCGGGACCCCTCACGGGGGAGCTGTTTTTT. Its translation: CASSSGPLTGELFF. The chain recombines TRBV11-3 with TRBJ2-2; D tentatively reads TRBD1 or TRBD2 (5 bases each). Germline V gives CDR1 SGHNT, CDR2 YENEEA. This CDR3 spans 14 amino acids. With 4 bases removed from V and 8 bases from J, the gap between germline ends came to 14 bases.

V is TRBV25-1 and J is TRBJ2-3; D perhaps matches TRBD1 (6 bases). This CDR3 region has 12 residues. V lost 7 bases, J lost 4 bases, and 9 bases lay in between. Germline CDR1 reads MGHDK; CDR2 reads SYGVNS. The DNA of the CDR3 is TGTGCCAGCAAACAGGGCGCAGATACGCAGTATTTT. Amino acid sequence: CASKQGADTQYF.

The V call is TRBV7-4, the J call TRBJ1-1; the match to TRBD1 covers 11 bases. The J segment lost 6 bases and the V segment lost 3 bases, leaving 6 bases of the junction unmatched. Germline loops: CDR1 SGHVT, CDR2 SQSDAQ. CDR3 length: 15 residues. The CDR3 loop is CASSLEGQGVAEAFF. CDR3 coding DNA: TGTGCCAGCAGCTTGGAGGGACAGGGGGTGGCTGAAGCTTTCTTT.